This is a list of T cell receptor beta chains from one sample in a study of control samples from healthy donors and cancer patients. The data were produced by immunoSEQ multiplex PCR, yet TCRdb's version contains in-frame clones alone and is incomplete. The sample shows 70,000 to 95,000 clones, 80% to 95% of them seen only once. The sample consisted of PBMCs. These receptors originate from a woman aged 40 to 50 with lung cancer. CDR3s include the opening cysteine and the closing phenylalanine or tryptophan. The order of the fields is CDR3 length, clone size, V gene, J gene, D gene, CDR3 protein, CDR3 DNA. A D gene is named only where the DNA matches it firmly. Some rows mark clone size as missing; the rest say once, few, many or name a class of expanded clone.

cdr3_length: 14
clone_size: -
v_call: TRBV11-2
j_call: TRBJ2-5
d_call: -
cdr3_aa: CASSPLWAQETQYF
cdr3_nt: TGTGCCAGCAGCCCCTTGTGGGCCCAAGAGACCCAGTACTTC

cdr3_length: 12
clone_size: once
v_call: TRBV2
j_call: TRBJ1-2
d_call: -
cdr3_aa: CASLTPAGGYTF
cdr3_nt: TGTGCCAGCCTAACCCCCGCGGGTGGCTACACCTTC

cdr3_length: 14
clone_size: -
v_call: TRBV11-2
j_call: TRBJ1-1
d_call: TRBD1
cdr3_aa: CASSSDRGNTEAFF
cdr3_nt: TGTGCCAGCAGCTCGGACAGGGGGAACACTGAAGCTTTCTTT

cdr3_length: 14
clone_size: -
v_call: TRBV6-5
j_call: TRBJ2-3
d_call: -
cdr3_aa: CASSPVISTDTQYF
cdr3_nt: TGTGCCAGCTCACCAGTAATAAGCACAGATACGCAGTATTTT

cdr3_length: 15
clone_size: -
v_call: TRBV4-1
j_call: TRBJ2-1
d_call: TRBD2
cdr3_aa: CASSLAGSSYNEQFF
cdr3_nt: TGCGCCAGCAGTCTAGCGGGGAGCTCCTACAATGAGCAGTTCTTC

cdr3_length: 14
clone_size: -
v_call: TRBV27
j_call: TRBJ1-5
d_call: -
cdr3_aa: CASSLSGRRQPQHF
cdr3_nt: TGTGCCAGCAGTTTATCGGGGCGGCGACAGCCCCAGCATTTT

cdr3_length: 16
clone_size: -
v_call: TRBV24-1
j_call: TRBJ1-4
d_call: -
cdr3_aa: CATSASGTGKNEKLFF
cdr3_nt: TGTGCCACCAGTGCCTCTGGGACCGGGAAGAATGAAAAACTGTTTTTT

cdr3_length: 14
clone_size: -
v_call: TRBV10-1
j_call: TRBJ2-2
d_call: -
cdr3_aa: CASSEFHRAGELFF
cdr3_nt: TGCGCCAGCAGTGAGTTTCACAGGGCCGGGGAGCTGTTTTTT

cdr3_length: 19
clone_size: -
v_call: TRBV3-1/TRBV3-2
j_call: TRBJ1-1
d_call: -
cdr3_aa: CASSQDRAGRLIWVPEAFF
cdr3_nt: TGTGCCAGCAGCCAAGATAGGGCAGGGCGCCTTATCTGGGTCCCTGAAGCTTTCTTT

cdr3_length: 14
clone_size: -
v_call: TRBV2
j_call: TRBJ1-6
d_call: -
cdr3_aa: CASSEAERRKPLHF
cdr3_nt: TGTGCCAGCAGTGAAGCGGAACGGCGAAAACCCCTCCACTTT

cdr3_length: 13
clone_size: -
v_call: TRBV12-3/TRBV12-4
j_call: TRBJ1-2
d_call: -
cdr3_aa: CASSMTAYYGYTF
cdr3_nt: TGTGCCAGCAGTATGACAGCCTACTATGGCTACACCTTC

cdr3_length: 14
clone_size: -
v_call: TRBV19
j_call: TRBJ1-1
d_call: -
cdr3_aa: CASIQGRGNTEAFF
cdr3_nt: TGTGCCAGTATCCAGGGCCGGGGGAACACTGAAGCTTTCTTT

cdr3_length: 15
clone_size: -
v_call: TRBV6-6
j_call: TRBJ2-7
d_call: TRBD1
cdr3_aa: CASSYAKQGLYEQYF
cdr3_nt: TGTGCCAGCAGTTACGCTAAACAGGGGTTATACGAGCAGTACTTC

cdr3_length: 15
clone_size: -
v_call: TRBV6-5
j_call: TRBJ1-1
d_call: TRBD1
cdr3_aa: CASSPGTGANTEAFF
cdr3_nt: TGTGCCAGCAGCCCCGGGACAGGGGCGAACACTGAAGCTTTCTTT

cdr3_length: 14
clone_size: -
v_call: TRBV28
j_call: TRBJ1-5
d_call: -
cdr3_aa: CASSLDRTNQPQHF
cdr3_nt: TGTGCCAGCAGTTTAGACAGGACCAATCAGCCCCAGCATTTT

cdr3_length: 18
clone_size: -
v_call: TRBV3-1/TRBV3-2
j_call: TRBJ2-7
d_call: -
cdr3_aa: CASSQKGGRGVPSNEQYF
cdr3_nt: TGTGCCAGCAGCCAAAAGGGGGGACGGGGGGTCCCTTCCAACGAGCAGTACTTC

cdr3_length: 15
clone_size: -
v_call: TRBV7-2
j_call: TRBJ1-6
d_call: TRBD1
cdr3_aa: CASSLTEGAGSPLHF
cdr3_nt: TGTGCCAGCAGCTTAACGGAGGGGGCAGGATCACCCCTCCACTTT

cdr3_length: 13
clone_size: once
v_call: TRBV27
j_call: TRBJ2-2
d_call: -
cdr3_aa: CASSFGATGELFF
cdr3_nt: TGTGCCAGCAGTTTCGGGGCTACCGGAGAGCTGTTTTTT

cdr3_length: 13
clone_size: once
v_call: TRBV7-3
j_call: TRBJ2-1
d_call: -
cdr3_aa: CASSSPRFDEQFF
cdr3_nt: TGTGCCAGCAGCTCCCCGCGGTTCGATGAGCAGTTCTTC

cdr3_length: 18
clone_size: once
v_call: TRBV7-9
j_call: TRBJ1-3
d_call: -
cdr3_aa: CASTLPTFTQGFGNTIYF
cdr3_nt: TGTGCCAGCACCTTACCGACCTTTACTCAGGGCTTTGGAAACACCATATATTTT

cdr3_length: 16
clone_size: -
v_call: TRBV19
j_call: TRBJ1-3
d_call: TRBD1
cdr3_aa: CASSPGQGTSGNTIYF
cdr3_nt: TGTGCCAGTAGCCCGGGACAGGGGACCTCTGGAAACACCATATATTTT

cdr3_length: 14
clone_size: -
v_call: TRBV27
j_call: TRBJ2-1
d_call: -
cdr3_aa: CASSLSDNYNEQFF
cdr3_nt: TGTGCCAGCAGTTTATCGGACAACTACAATGAGCAGTTCTTC

cdr3_length: 16
clone_size: -
v_call: TRBV30
j_call: TRBJ1-4
d_call: TRBD1
cdr3_aa: CAWSLGDRELNEKLFF
cdr3_nt: TGTGCCTGGAGTCTAGGGGACAGGGAGCTTAATGAAAAACTGTTTTTT

cdr3_length: 18
clone_size: -
v_call: TRBV6-2/TRBV6-3
j_call: TRBJ2-1
d_call: TRBD2
cdr3_aa: CASSYGLSVGGANNEQFF
cdr3_nt: TGTGCCAGCAGTTACGGGCTCTCGGTCGGGGGGGCCAACAATGAGCAGTTCTTC

cdr3_length: 14
clone_size: -
v_call: TRBV5-4
j_call: TRBJ2-3
d_call: -
cdr3_aa: CASSLSRAEDTQYF
cdr3_nt: TGTGCCAGCAGCTTGAGTAGGGCCGAAGATACGCAGTATTTT

cdr3_length: 16
clone_size: -
v_call: TRBV27
j_call: TRBJ1-6
d_call: -
cdr3_aa: CASSLSWGTYNSPLHF
cdr3_nt: TGTGCCAGCAGTCTTTCCTGGGGGACCTATAATTCACCCCTCCACTTT

cdr3_length: 15
clone_size: -
v_call: TRBV2
j_call: TRBJ1-1
d_call: -
cdr3_aa: CASSAERGRSYETFF
cdr3_nt: TGTGCCAGCAGTGCCGAGAGAGGACGGAGCTACGAGACTTTCTTT